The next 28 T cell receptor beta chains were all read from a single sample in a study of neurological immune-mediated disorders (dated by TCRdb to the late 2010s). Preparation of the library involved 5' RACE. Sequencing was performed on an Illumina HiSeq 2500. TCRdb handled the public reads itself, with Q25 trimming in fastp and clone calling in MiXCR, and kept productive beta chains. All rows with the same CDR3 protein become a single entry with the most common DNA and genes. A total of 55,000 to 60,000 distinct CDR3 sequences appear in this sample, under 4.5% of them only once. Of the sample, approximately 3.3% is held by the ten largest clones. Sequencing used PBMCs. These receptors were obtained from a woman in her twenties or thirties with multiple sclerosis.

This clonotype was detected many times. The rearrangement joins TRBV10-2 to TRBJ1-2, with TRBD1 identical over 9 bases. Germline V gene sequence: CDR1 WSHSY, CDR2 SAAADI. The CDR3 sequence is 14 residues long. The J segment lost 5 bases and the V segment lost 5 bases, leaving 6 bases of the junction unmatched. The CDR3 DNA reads TGCGCCAGCAGTCAAACAGGGGGCGGGTATGGCTACACCTTC. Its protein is CASSQTGGGYGYTF.

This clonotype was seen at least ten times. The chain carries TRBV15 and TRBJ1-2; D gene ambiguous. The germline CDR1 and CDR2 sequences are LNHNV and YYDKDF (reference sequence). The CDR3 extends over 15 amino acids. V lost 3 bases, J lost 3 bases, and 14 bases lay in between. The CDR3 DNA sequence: TGTGCCACCAGCAGGCCCCTGGCTAAGGACTATGGCTACACCTTC. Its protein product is CATSRPLAKDYGYTF.

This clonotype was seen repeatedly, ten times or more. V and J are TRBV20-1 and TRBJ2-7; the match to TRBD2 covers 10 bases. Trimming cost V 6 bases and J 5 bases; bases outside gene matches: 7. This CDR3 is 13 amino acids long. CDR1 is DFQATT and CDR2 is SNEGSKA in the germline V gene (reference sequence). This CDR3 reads CSARSGRGDEQYF. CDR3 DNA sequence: TGCAGTGCCCGAAGCGGGAGGGGAGACGAGCAGTACTTC.

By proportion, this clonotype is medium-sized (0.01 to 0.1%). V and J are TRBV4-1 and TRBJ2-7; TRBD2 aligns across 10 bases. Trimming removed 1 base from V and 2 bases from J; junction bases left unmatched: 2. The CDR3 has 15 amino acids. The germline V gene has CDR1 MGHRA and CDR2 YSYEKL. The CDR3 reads CASSQGAGGTYEQYF. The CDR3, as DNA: TGCGCCAGCAGCCAAGGAGCGGGAGGGACCTACGAGCAGTACTTC.

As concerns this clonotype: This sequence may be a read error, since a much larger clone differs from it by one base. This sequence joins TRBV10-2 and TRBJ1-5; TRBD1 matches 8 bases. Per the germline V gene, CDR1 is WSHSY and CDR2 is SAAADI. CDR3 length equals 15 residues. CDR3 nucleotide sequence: TGCGCCACCACCCCAGGGGGCGCGAGCAATCAGCCCCAGAATTTT. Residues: CATTPGGASNQPQNF.

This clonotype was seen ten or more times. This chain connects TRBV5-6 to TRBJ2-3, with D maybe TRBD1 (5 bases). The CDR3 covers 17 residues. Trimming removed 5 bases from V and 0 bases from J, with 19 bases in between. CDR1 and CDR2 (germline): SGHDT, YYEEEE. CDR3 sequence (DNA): TGTGCCAGCAGTCCGGATTGGGGCGGCCATAGCACAGATACGCAGTATTTT. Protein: CASSPDWGGHSTDTQYF.

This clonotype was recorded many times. DNA of the CDR3: TGTGCCAGCAGACTAAGCGGGGGGGCCACCGGGGAGCTGTTTTTT. As protein: CASRLSGGATGELFF. The chain uses TRBV6-5 and TRBJ2-2; 10 bases agree with TRBD2. The CDR3 is made up of 15 amino acids. Per the germline V gene, CDR1 is MNHEY and CDR2 is SVGAGI. Trimming took 6 bases from V and 4 from J; bases not matched to a gene: 5.

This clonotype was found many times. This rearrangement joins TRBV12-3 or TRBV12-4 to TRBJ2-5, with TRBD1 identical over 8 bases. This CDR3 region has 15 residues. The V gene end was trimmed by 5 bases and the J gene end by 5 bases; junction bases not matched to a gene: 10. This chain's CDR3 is CASSPDRAAGETQYF. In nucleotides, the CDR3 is TGTGCCAGCAGTCCGGACAGGGCCGCCGGGGAGACCCAGTACTTC.

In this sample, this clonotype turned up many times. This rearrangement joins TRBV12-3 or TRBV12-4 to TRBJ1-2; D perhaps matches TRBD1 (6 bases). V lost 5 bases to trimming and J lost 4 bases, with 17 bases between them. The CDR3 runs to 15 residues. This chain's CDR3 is CASSILVGGSYGYTF. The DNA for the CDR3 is TGTGCCAGCAGTATCCTCGTTGGGGGCTCCTATGGCTACACCTTC.

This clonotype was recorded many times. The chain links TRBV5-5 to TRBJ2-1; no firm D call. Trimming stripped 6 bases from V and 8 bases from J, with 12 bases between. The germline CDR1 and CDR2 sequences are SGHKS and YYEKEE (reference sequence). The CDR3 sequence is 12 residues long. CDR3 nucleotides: TGTGCCAGCACCCGGAATTGGGATGAGCAGTTCTTC. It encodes CASTRNWDEQFF.

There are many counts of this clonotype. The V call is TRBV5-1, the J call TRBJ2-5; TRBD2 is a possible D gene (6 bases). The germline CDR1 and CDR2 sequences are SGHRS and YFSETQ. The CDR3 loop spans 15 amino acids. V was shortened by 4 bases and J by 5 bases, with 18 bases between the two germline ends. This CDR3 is CASSAGPERWETQYF. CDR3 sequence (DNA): TGCGCCAGCAGCGCGGGACCGGAGAGGTGGGAGACCCAGTACTTC.

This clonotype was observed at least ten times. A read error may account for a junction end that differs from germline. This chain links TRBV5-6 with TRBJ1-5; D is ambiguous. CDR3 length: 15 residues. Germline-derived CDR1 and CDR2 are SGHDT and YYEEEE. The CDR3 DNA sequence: TGTGCCAGCAGCTTGATGGGTTATAGCAATCAGCCCCAGAATTTT. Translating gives CASSLMGYSNQPQNF.

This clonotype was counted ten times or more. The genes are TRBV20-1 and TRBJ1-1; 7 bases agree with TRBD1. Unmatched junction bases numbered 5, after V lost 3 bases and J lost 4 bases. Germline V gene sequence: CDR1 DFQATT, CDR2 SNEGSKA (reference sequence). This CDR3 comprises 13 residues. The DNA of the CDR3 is TGCAGTGCTAGGGGCCAGGGGGGCACTGAAGCTTTCTTT. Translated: CSARGQGGTEAFF.

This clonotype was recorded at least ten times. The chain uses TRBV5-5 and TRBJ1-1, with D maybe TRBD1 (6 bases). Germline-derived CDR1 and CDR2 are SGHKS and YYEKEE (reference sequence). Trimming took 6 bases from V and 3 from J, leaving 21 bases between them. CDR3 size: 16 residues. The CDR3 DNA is TGTGCCAGCACCTTCCTCATTGGGGGCAGGCACACTGAAGCTTTCTTT. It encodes CASTFLIGGRHTEAFF. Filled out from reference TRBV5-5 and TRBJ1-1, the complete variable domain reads DAGVTQSPTHLIKTRGQQVTLRCSPISGHKSVSWYQQVLGQGPQFIFQYYEKEERGRGNFPDRFSARQFPNYSSELNVNALLLGDSALYLCASTFLIGGRHTEAFFGQGTRLTVV.

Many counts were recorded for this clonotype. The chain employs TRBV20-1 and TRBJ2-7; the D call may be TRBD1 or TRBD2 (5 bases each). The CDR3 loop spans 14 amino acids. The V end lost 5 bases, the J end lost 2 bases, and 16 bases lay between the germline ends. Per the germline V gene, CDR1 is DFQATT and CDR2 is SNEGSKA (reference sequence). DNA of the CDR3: TGCAGTGCTGGTAGGGACCCTCCCACCTACGAGCAGTACTTC. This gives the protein CSAGRDPPTYEQYF.

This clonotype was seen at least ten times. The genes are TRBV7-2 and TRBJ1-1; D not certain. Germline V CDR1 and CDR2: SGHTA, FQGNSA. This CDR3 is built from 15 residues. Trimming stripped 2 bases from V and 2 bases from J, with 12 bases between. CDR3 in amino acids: CASSLLLRENTEAFF. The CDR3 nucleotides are TGTGCCAGCAGCTTACTTCTGAGAGAAAACACTGAAGCTTTCTTT.

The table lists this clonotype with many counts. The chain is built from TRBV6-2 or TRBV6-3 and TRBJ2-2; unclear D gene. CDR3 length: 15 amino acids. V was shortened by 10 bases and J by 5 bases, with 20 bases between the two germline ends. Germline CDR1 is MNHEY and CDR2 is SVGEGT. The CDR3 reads CATRTASRWTGELFF. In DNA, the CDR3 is TGTGCCACGCGGACGGCCTCAAGATGGACCGGGGAGCTGTTTTTT.

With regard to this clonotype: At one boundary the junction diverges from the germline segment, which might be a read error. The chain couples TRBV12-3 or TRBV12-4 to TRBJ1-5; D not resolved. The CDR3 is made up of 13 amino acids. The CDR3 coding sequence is TGTGCCAGCAGCTCGCAGGTTAATCAGCCCCAGAATTTT. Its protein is CASSSQVNQPQNF.

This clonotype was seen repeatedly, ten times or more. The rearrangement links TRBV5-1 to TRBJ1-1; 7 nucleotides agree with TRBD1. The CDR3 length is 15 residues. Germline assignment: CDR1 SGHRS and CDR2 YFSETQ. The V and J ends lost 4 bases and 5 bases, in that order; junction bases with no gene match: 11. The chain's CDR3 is CASSPPGQHWTEAFF. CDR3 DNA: TGCGCCAGCAGCCCACCGGGACAGCATTGGACTGAAGCTTTCTTT.

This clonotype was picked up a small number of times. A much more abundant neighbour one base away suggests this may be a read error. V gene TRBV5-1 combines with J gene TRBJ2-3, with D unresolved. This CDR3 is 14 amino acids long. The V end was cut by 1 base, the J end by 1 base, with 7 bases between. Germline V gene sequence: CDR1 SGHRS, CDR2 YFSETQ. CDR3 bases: TGCGCCAGCAGCTTGCGCAAGGGCACAGATACGCAGTATTTT. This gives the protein CASSLRKGTDTQYF.

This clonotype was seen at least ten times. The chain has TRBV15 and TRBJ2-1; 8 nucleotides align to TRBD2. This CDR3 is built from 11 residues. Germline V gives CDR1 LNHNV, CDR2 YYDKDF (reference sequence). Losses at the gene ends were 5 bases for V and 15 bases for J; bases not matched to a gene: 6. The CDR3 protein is CATSGAGVSFF. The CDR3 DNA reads TGTGCCACCAGCGGAGCGGGAGTATCGTTCTTC.

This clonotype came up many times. The CDR3 here is CASSLLAGVGETQYF. In DNA, the CDR3 is TGCGCCAGCAGCTTGCTAGCGGGAGTAGGGGAGACCCAGTACTTC. This chain links TRBV5-1 with TRBJ2-5, with 10 bases that match TRBD2. CDR3 length: 15 residues. Germline V gives CDR1 SGHRS, CDR2 YFSETQ. The ends lost 1 base at V and 5 bases at J; junction bases unmatched: 5. The whole variable domain, remainder taken from reference TRBV5-1 and TRBJ2-5, is KAGVTQTPRYLIKTRGQQVTLSCSPISGHRSVSWYQQTPGQGLQFLFEYFSETQRNKGNFPGRFSGRQFSNSRSEMNVSTLELGDSALYLCASSLLAGVGETQYFGPGTRLLVL.

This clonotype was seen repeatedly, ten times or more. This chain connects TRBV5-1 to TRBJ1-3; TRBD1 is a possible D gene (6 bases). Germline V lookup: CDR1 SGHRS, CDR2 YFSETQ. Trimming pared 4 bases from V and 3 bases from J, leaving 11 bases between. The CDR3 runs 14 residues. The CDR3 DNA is TGCGCCAGCAGCCTACAGGGAGGTGGAAACACCATATATTTT. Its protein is CASSLQGGGNTIYF.

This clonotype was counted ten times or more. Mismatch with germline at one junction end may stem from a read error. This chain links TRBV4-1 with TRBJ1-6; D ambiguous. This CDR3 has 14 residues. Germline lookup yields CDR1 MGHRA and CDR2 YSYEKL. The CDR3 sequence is CASSQEKTTPPLNF. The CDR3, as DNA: TGCGCCAGCAGCCAAGAGAAAACCACTCCACCCCTCAACTTT.

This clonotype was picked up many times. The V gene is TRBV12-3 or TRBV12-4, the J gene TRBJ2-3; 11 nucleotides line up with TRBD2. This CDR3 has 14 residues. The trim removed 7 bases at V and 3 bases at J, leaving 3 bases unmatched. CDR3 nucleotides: TGTGCCAGCAAGAGGACTAGCGGGACAGATACGCAGTATTTT. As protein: CASKRTSGTDTQYF.

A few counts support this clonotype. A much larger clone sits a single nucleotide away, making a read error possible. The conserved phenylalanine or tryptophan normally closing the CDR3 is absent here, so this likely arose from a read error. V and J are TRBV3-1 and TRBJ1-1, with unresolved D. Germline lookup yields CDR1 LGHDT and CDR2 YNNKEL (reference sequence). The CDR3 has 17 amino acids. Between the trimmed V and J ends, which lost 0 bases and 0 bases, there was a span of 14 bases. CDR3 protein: CASSQDVRVEVNTEAFI. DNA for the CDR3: TGTGCCAGCAGCCAAGATGTCCGGGTTGAGGTGAACACTGAAGCTTTCATT.

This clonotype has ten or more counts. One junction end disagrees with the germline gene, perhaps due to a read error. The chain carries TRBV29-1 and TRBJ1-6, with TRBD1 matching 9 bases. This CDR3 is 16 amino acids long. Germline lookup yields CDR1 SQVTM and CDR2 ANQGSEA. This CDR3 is CSVDPWTGVNNSPLNF. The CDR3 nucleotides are TGCAGCGTTGACCCCTGGACAGGGGTAAATAATTCACCCCTCAACTTT.

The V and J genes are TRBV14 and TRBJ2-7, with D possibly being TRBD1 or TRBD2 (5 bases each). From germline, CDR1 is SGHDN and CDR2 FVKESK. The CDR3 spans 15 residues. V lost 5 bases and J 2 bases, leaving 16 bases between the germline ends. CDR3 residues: CASSKYQGPPYEQYF. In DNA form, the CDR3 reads TGTGCCAGCAGCAAGTATCAGGGACCCCCCTACGAGCAGTACTTC.